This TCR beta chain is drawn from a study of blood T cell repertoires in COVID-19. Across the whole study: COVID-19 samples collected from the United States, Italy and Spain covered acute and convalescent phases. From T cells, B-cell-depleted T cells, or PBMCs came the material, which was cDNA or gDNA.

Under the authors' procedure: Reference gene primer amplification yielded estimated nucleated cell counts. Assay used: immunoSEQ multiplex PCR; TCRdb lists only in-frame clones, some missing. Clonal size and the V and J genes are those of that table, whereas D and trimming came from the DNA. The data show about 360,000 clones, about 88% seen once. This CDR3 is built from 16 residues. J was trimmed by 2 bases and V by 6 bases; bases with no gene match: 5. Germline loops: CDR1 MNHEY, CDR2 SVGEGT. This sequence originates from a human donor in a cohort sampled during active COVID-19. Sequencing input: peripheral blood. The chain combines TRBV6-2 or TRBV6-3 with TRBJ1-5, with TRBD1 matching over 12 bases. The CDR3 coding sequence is TGTGCCAGCAGCTCCGGGACAGGGGGCGGCAATCAGCCCCAGCATTTT. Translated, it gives CASSSGTGGGNQPQHF.